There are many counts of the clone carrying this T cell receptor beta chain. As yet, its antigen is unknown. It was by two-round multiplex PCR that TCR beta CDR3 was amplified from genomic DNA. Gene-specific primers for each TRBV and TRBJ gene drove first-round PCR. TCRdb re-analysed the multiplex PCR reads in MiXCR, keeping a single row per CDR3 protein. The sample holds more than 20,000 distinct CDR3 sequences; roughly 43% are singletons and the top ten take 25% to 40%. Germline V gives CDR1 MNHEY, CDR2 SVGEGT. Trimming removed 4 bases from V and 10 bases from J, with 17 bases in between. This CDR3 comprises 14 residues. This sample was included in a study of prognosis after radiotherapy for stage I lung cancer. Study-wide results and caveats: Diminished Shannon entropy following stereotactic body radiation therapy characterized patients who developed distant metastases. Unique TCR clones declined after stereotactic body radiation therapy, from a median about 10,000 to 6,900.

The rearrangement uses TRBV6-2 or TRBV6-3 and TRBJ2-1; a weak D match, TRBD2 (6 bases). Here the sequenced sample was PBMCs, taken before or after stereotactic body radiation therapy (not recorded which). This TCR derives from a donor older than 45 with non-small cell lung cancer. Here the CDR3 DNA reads TGTGCCAGCAGTTCCTCGACTAGGACGGGCGAGCAGTTCTTC. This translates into CASSSSTRTGEQFF.